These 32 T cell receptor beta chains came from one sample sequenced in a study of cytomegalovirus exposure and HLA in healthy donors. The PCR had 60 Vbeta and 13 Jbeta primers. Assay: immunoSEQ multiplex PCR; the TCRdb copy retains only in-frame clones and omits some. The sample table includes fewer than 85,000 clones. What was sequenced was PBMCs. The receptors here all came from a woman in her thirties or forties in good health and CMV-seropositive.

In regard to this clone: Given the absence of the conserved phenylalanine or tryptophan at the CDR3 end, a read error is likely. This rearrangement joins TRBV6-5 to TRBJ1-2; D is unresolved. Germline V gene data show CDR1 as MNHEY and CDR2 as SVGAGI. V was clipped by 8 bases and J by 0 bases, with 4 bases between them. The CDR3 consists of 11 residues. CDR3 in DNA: TGTGCCAGCCAGTCTAACTATGGCTACACCTCC. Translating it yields CASQSNYGYTS.

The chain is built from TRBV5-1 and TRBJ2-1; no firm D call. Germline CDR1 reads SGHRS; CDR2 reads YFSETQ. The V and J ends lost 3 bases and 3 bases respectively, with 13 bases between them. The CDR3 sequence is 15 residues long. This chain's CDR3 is CASSSDTRIYNEQFF. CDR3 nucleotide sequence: TGCGCCAGCAGCTCTGACACACGGATCTACAATGAGCAGTTCTTC.

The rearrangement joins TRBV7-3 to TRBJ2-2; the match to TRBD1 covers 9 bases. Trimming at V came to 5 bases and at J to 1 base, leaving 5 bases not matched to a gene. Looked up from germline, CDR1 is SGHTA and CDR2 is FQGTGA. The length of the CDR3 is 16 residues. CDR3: CASSPPDRGNTGELFF. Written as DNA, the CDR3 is TGTGCCAGCAGCCCACCGGACAGGGGGAACACCGGGGAGCTGTTTTTT.

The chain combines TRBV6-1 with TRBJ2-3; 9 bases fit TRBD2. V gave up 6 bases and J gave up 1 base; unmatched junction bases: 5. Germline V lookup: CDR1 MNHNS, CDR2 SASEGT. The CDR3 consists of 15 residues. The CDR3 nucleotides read TGTGCCAGCAGCTTGTGGACTAGCGGCACAGATACGCAGTATTTT. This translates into CASSLWTSGTDTQYF.

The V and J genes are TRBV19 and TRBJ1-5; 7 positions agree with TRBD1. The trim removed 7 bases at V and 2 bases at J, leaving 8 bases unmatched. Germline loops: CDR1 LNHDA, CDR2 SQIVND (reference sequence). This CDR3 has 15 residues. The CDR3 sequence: CASTSTGQGNQPQHF. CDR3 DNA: TGTGCCAGTACCTCGACAGGGCAAGGCAATCAGCCCCAGCATTTT.

Here the CDR3 DNA reads TGTGCCAGCAGGTTCAGATTGAGGCGGGACACCGGGGAGCTGTTTTTT. This codes for CASRFRLRRDTGELFF. The chain combines TRBV7-9 with TRBJ2-2; possibly TRBD2 for D (5 bases). V lost 6 bases, J lost 3 bases, and 17 bases lay in between. The CDR3 sequence is 16 residues long. The V gene's germline CDR1 is SEHNR and CDR2 FQNEAQ (reference sequence).

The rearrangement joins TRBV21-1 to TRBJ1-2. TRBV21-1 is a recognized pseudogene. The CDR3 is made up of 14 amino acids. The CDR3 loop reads CASSKVRGNYGYTF. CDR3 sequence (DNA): TGTGCCAGCAGCAAAGTTCGGGGGAACTATGGCTACACCTTC.

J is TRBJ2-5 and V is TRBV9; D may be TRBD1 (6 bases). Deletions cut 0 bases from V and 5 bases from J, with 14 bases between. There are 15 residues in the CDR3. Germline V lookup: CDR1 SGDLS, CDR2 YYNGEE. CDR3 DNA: TGTGCCAGCAGCGTAGGGGCGGCAGGGGTTGAGACCCAGTACTTC. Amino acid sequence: CASSVGAAGVETQYF.

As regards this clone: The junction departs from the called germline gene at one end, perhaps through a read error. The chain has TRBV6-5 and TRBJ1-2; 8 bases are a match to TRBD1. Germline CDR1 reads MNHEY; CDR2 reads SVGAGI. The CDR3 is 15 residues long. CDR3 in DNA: TGTGCCAGCAGTGACTCAGGGGGCGGATTCTATGGCTACACCTTC. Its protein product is CASSDSGGGFYGYTF.

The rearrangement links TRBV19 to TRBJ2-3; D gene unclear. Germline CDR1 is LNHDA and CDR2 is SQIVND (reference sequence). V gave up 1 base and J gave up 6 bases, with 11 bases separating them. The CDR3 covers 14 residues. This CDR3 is CASSIVVGVDTQYF. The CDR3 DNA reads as TGTGCCAGTAGTATAGTGGTGGGCGTGGATACGCAGTATTTT. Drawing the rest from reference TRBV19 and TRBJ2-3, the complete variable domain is DGGITQSPKYLFRKEGQNVTLSCEQNLNHDAMYWYRQDPGQGLRLIYYSQIVNDFQKGDIAEGYSVSREKKESFPLTVTSAQKNPTAFYLCASSIVVGVDTQYFGPGTRLTVL.

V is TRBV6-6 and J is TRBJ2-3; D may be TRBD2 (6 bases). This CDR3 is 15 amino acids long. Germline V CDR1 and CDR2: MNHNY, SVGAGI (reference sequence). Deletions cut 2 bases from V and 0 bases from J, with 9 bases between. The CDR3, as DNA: TGTGCCAGCAGTTACGAGGGACTGAGCACAGATACGCAGTATTTT. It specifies CASSYEGLSTDTQYF.

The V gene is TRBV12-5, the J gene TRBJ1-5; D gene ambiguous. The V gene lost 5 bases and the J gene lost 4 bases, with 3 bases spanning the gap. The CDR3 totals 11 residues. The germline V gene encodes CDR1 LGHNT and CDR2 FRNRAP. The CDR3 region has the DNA TGTGCTAGTGGTCCGAATCAGCCCCAGCATTTT. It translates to CASGPNQPQHF.

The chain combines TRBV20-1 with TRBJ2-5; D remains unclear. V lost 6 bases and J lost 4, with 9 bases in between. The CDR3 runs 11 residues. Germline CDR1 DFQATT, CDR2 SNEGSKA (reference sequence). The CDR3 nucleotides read TGCAGTGCCGGCTGGAGAGAGACCCAGTACTTC. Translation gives CSAGWRETQYF.

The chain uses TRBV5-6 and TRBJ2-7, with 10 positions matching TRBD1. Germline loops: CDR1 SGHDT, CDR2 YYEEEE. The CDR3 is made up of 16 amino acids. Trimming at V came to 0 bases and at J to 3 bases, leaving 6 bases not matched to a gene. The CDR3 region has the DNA TGTGCCAGCAGCTTGGTCGCAGGACAGGGGGGCTACGAGCAGTACTTC. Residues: CASSLVAGQGGYEQYF.

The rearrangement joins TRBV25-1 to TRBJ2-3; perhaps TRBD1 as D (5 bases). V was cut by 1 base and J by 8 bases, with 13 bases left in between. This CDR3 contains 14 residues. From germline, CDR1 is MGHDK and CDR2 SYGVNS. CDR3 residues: CASSEWGNLPTQYF. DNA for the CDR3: TGTGCCAGCAGTGAATGGGGCAATTTACCTACGCAGTATTTT.

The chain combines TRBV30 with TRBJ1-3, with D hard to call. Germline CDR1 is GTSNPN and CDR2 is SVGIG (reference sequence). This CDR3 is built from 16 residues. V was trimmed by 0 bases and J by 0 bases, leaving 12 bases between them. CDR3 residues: CAWSVLYVSSGNTIYF. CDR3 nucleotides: TGTGCCTGGAGTGTACTATACGTGAGCTCTGGAAACACCATATATTTT.

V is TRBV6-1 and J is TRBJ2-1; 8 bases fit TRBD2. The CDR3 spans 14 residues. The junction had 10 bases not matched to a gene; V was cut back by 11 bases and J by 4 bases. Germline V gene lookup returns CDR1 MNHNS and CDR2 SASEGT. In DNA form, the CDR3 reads TGTGCCGCCGGGGGGGACTATCTATACAATGAGCAGTTCTTC. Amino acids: CAAGGDYLYNEQFF.

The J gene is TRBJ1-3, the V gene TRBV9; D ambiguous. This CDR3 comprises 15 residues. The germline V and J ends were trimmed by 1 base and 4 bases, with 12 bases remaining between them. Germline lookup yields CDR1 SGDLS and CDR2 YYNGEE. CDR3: CASSVNPGSGNTIYF. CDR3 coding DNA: TGTGCCAGCAGCGTAAACCCAGGCTCCGGAAACACCATATATTTT.

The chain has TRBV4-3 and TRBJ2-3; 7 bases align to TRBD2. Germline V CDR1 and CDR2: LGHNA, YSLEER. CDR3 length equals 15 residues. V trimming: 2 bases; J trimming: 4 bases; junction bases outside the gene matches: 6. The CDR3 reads CASSQSGGIPDTQYF. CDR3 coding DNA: TGCGCCAGCAGCCAATCCGGGGGGATCCCAGATACGCAGTATTTT.

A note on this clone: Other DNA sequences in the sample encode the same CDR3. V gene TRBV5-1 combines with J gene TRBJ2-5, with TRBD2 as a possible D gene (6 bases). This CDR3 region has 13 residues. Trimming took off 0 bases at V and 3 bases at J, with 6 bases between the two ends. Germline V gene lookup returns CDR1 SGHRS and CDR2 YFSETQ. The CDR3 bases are TGCGCCAGCAGCTTGGGGGGGGAAGAGACCCAGTACTTC. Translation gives CASSLGGEETQYF.

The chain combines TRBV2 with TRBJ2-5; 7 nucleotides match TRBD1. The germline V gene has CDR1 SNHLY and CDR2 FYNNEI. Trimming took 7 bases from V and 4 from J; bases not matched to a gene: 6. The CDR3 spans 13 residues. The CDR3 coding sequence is TGTGCCAGCATTAGACAGGGCACAGAGACCCAGTACTTC. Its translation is CASIRQGTETQYF.

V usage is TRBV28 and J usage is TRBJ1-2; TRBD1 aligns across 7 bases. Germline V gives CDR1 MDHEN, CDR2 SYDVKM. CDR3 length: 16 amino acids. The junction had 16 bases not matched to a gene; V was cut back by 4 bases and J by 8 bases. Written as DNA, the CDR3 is TGTGCCAGCAGTTCCCCAACAGGGGTATCGAGTGGCGGCTACACCTTC. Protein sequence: CASSSPTGVSSGGYTF.

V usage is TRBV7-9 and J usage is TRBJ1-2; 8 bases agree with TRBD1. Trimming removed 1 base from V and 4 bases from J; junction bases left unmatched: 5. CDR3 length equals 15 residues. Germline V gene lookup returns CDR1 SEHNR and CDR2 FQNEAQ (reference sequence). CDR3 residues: CASSLEQDRGYGYTF. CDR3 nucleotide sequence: TGTGCCAGCAGCTTAGAGCAAGACAGGGGCTATGGCTACACCTTC.

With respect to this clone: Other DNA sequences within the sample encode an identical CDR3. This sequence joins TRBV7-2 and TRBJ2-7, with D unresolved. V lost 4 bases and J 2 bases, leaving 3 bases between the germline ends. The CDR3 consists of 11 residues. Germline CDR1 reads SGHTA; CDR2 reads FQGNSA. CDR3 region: CASSSTYEQYF. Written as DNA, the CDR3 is TGTGCCAGCAGCTCAACCTACGAGCAGTACTTC.

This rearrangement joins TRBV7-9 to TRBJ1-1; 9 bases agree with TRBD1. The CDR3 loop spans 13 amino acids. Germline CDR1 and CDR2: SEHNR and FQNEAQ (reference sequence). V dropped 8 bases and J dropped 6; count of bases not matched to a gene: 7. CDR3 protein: CASETGGMAEAFF. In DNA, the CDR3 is TGTGCCAGCGAGACAGGGGGAATGGCTGAAGCTTTCTTT.

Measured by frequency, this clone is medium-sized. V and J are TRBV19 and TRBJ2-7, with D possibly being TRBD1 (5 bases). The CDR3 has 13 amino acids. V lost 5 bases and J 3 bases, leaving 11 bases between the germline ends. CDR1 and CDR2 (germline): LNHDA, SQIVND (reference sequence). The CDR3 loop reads CASSVDTRYEQYF. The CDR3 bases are TGTGCCAGTAGTGTGGACACCCGCTACGAGCAGTACTTC.

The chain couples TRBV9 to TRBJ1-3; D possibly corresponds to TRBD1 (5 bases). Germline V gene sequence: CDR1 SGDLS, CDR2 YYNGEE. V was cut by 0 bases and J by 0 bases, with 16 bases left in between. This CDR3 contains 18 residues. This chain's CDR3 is CASSVGGRLLRSGNTIYF. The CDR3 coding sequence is TGTGCCAGCAGCGTAGGGGGCCGACTCCTCCGCTCTGGAAACACCATATATTTT.

The CDR3 DNA follows: TGTGCCAGCAGTACGGACAGGGGTCCCAACGAGCAGTACTTC. Translation: CASSTDRGPNEQYF. The genes are TRBV2 and TRBJ2-7; TRBD1 agrees at 9 bases. This CDR3 comprises 14 residues. V lost 5 bases, J lost 5 bases, and 7 bases stayed unmatched. Germline assignment: CDR1 SNHLY and CDR2 FYNNEI.

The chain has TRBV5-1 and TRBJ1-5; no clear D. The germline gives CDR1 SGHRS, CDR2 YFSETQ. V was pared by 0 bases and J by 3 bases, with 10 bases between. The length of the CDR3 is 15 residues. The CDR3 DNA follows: TGCGCCAGCAGCTTGGCCACGGGTGCCAATCAGCCCCAGCATTTT. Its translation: CASSLATGANQPQHF. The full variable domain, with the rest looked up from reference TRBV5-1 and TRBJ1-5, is KAGVTQTPRYLIKTRGQQVTLSCSPISGHRSVSWYQQTPGQGLQFLFEYFSETQRNKGNFPGRFSGRQFSNSRSEMNVSTLELGDSALYLCASSLATGANQPQHFGDGTRLSIL.

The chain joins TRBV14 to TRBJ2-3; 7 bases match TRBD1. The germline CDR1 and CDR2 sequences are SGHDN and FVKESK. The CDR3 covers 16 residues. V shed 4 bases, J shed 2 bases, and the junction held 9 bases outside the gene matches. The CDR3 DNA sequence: TGTGCCAGCAGCCTTCGACAGGGAACTTACACAGATACGCAGTATTTT. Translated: CASSLRQGTYTDTQYF.

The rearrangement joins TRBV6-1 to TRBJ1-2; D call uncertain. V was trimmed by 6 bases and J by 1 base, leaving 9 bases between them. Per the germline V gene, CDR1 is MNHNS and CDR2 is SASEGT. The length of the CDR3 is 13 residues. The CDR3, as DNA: TGTGCCAGCAGAGAGAGTCTTAACTATGGCTACACCTTC. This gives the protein CASRESLNYGYTF.

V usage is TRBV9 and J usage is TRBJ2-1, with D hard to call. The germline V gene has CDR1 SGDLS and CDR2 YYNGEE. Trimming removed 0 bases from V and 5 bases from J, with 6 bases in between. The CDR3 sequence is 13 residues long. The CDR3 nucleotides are TGTGCCAGCAGCGTAGACAGACACAATGAGCAGTTCTTC. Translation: CASSVDRHNEQFF.